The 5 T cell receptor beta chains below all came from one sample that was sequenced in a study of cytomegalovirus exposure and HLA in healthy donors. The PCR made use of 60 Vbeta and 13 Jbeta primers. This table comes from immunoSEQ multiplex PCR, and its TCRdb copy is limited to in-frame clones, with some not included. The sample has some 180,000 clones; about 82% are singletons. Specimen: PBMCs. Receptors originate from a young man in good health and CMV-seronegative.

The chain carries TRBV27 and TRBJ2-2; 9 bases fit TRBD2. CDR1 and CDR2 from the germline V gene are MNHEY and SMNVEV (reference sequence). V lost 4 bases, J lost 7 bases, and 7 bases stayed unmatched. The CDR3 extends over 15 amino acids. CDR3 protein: CASSSAGGVGGELFF. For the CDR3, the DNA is TGTGCCAGCAGTTCTGCGGGAGGGGTTGGCGGGGAGCTGTTTTTT.

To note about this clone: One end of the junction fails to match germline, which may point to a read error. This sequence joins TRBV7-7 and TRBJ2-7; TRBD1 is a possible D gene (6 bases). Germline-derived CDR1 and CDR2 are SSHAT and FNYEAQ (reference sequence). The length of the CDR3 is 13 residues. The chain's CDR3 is CASSAGELYEQYF. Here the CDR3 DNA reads TGTGCTAGCAGTGCAGGGGAGCTCTACGAGCAGTACTTC.

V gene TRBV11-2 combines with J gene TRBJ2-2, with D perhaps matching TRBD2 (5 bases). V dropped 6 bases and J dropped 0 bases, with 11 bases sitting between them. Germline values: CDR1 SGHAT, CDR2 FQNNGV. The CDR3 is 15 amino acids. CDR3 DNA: TGTGCCAGCAGGCGGGCGGGCGCGAACACCGGGGAGCTGTTTTTT. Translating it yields CASRRAGANTGELFF.

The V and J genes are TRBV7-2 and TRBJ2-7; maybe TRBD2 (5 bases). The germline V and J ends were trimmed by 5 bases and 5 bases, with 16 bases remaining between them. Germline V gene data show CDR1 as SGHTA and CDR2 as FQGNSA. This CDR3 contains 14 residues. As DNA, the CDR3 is TGTGCCAGCAGCACGGGATTCCTAACCCACGAGCAGTACTTC. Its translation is CASSTGFLTHEQYF.

Written as DNA, the CDR3 is TGTGCCAGCAGCCCGGGGAACTATGGCTACACCTTC. Amino acid sequence: CASSPGNYGYTF. J is TRBJ1-2 and V is TRBV7-2; D uncertain. Trimming removed 5 bases from V and 2 bases from J, with 6 bases in between. This CDR3 spans 12 amino acids. Looked up from germline, CDR1 is SGHTA and CDR2 is FQGNSA.